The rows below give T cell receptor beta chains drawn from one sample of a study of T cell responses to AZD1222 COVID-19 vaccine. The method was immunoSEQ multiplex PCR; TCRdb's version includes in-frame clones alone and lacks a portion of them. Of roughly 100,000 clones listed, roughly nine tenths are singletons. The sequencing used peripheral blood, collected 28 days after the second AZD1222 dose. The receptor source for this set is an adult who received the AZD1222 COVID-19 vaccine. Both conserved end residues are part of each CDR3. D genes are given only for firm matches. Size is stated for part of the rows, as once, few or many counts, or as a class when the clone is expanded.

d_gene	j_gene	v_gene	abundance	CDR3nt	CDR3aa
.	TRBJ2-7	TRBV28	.	TGTGCCAGCAGTCTAGGGGCTCTATCCCACGAGCAGTACTTC	CASSLGALSHEQYF
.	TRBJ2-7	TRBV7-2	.	TGTGCCAGCAGCCCAGGGACCTTTCCTTTAGAGCAGTACTTC	CASSPGTFPLEQYF
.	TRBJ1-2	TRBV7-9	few	TGTGCCAGCAGCTTTTCGTCGGGGGCTGGTGGCTACACCTTC	CASSFSSGAGGYTF
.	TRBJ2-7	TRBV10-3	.	TGTGCCATCAGTGACAGGACACCGAGTGAGCAGTACTTC	CAISDRTPSEQYF
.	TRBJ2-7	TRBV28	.	TGTGCCAGCAGTTTACTGACAAGGGCCTACGAGCAGTACTTC	CASSLLTRAYEQYF
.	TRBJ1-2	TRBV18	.	TGTGCCAGCTCACCACTGGAGTCTCCTGGCTATGGCTACACCTTC	CASSPLESPGYGYTF
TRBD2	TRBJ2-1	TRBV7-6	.	TGTGCCAGCAGCCCAGGACTAGTCAGAATCGATGAGCAGTTCTTC	CASSPGLVRIDEQFF
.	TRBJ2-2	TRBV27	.	TGTGCCAGCAGTTTAAGGACCCGACAGTCCGGGGAGCTGTTTTTT	CASSLRTRQSGELFF
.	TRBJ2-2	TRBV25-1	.	TGTGCCAGCAGTGTCACTAGAGCTCCGAACACCGGGGAGCTGTTTTTT	CASSVTRAPNTGELFF
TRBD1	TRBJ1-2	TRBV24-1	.	TGTGCCACCAGTGATTTGTGGGACAGATTCTATGGCTACACCTTC	CATSDLWDRFYGYTF
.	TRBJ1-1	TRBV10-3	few	TGTGCCATCAGCTCTGAGGTGCCTGAAGCTTTCTTT	CAISSEVPEAFF
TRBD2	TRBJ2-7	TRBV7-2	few	TGTGCCAGCAGCTCGCGACTAGCGGGAGCTTCCGAGCAGTACTTC	CASSSRLAGASEQYF
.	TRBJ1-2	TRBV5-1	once	TGCGCCAGCCGACCAAACCCCTCAATCGATATCTATGGCTACACCTTC	CASRPNPSIDIYGYTF
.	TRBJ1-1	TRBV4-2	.	TGTGCCAGCAGCCAATCGATCACGGGTGAAGCTTTCTTT	CASSQSITGEAFF
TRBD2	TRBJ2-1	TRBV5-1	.	TGCGCCAGCAGCTTGGTTGGGGGAGGGCCCGTTGGTGAGCAGTTCTTC	CASSLVGGGPVGEQFF
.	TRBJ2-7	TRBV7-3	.	TGTGCCAGCAGCTTCAGTGACACTTCCTACGAGCAGTACTTC	CASSFSDTSYEQYF
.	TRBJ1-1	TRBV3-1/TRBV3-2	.	TGTGCCAGCAGCCAGAGCCGGGGGAGGGGCGGTGACACTGAAGCTTTCTTT	CASSQSRGRGGDTEAFF
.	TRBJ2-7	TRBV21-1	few	TGTGCCAGCATACAAACACCCGAGTCAAGACCCTACGAGCAGTACTTC	CASIQTPESRPYEQYF
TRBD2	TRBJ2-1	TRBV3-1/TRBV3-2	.	TGTGCCAGCAATATGGGACTAGCGACGTACAATGAGCAGTTCTTC	CASNMGLATYNEQFF
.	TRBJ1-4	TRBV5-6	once	TGTGCCAGCAGCTTGATCCGACATCTGAATGAAAAACTGTTTTTT	CASSLIRHLNEKLFF
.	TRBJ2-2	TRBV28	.	TGTGCCAGCAGTTTCCAGGTGGACACCGGGGAGCTGTTTTTT	CASSFQVDTGELFF
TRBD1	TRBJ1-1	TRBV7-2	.	TGTGCCAGCAGCCGTACCGGGACAGGGGGGATGAACACTGAAGCTTTCTTT	CASSRTGTGGMNTEAFF
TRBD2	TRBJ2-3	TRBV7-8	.	TGTGCCAGCAGCTTAAAGGGACTAGCAACGGCTAGGGATACGCAGTATTTT	CASSLKGLATARDTQYF
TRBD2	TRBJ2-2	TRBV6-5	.	TGTGCCAGCAGTTCCCAGACTAGCGGGAGGGCCGGGGAGCTGTTTTTT	CASSSQTSGRAGELFF
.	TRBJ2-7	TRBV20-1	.	TGCAGTGCTGAAAGGTACGAGCAGTACTTC	CSAERYEQYF
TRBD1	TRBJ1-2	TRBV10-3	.	TGTGCCACCGGGGGACAGGGGGCTAACTATGGCTACACCTTC	CATGGQGANYGYTF
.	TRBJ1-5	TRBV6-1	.	TGTGCCAGCAGTGACGATAGCAATCAGCCCCAGCATTTT	CASSDDSNQPQHF
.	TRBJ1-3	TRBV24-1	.	TGTGCCACCAGTGATTTGGAGGGGATTATGAAAAACGCTGGAAACACCATATATTTT	CATSDLEGIMKNAGNTIYF
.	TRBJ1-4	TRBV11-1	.	TGTGCCAGCAGCTTAGGCCAAGCAACTAATGAAAAACTGTTTTTT	CASSLGQATNEKLFF
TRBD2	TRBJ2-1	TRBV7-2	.	TGTGCCAGCAGTCAGACTAGCGGGAGGGGATCGGGCAATGAGCAGTTCTTC	CASSQTSGRGSGNEQFF
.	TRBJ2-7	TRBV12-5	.	TGTGCTAGTGGATACCCATTCCGCTCTCGAGACGAGCAGTACTTC	CASGYPFRSRDEQYF